This T cell receptor (beta chain) was captured by sequencing in a study of regulatory T cells in long-lasting Graves disease. General study results and limits: Among samples with persistent disease, TRBV28, TRBJ1-2 and TRBJ2-5 were favored. TCR diversity was lower in persistent Graves' patients (versus newly diagnosed ones).

Between the trimmed V and J ends, which lost 2 bases and 1 base, there was a span of 8 bases. Looked up from germline, CDR1 is SEHNR and CDR2 is FQNEAQ (reference sequence). The CDR3 spans 14 residues. This clonotype was recorded many times. Its antigen is unidentified. Researchers made TCR beta libraries by using iRepertoire HTBI primers and running Arm-PCR on CDR3 regions. TCRdb passed the multiplex PCR reads through MiXCR, listing each CDR3 protein once. The table includes more than 350,000 distinct CDR3 sequences, about 15% detected once. The time point is: newly diagnosed GD, antithyroid drugs for less than 3 months. Preparation of the TCR library used RNA extracted from PBMCs. The sample was also linked to a second study, of T cells in Graves' hyperthyroidism and ophthalmopathy.

The chain is built from TRBV7-9 and TRBJ2-5; D remains ambiguous. Material: peripheral blood mononuclear cells (PBMCs), obtained at new diagnosis, from a patient treated with antithyroid drugs. The TCR comes from a woman aged 30 to 39 with Graves disease. The CDR3 nucleotides read TGTGCCAGCAGCTTAAACGGTTTCCAAGAGACCCAGTACTTC. Encoded protein: CASSLNGFQETQYF.